This T cell receptor beta chain was identified during a study of cytomegalovirus exposure and HLA in healthy donors. Study results and caveats: A few CMV-associated chains were confirmed in vitro to be specific for CMV antigens.

Germline CDR1 reads SGHRS; CDR2 reads YFSETQ. This CDR3 comprises 14 residues. Between the trimmed V and J ends, which lost 4 bases and 1 base, there was a span of 11 bases. Sequenced by immunoSEQ multiplex PCR; TCRdb stores in-frame clones only, minus some. This table has about 150,000 clones, 85% to 90% appearing once. Comment on this clone: Its antigen is currently unknown.

Input material: PBMCs. The rearrangement joins TRBV5-1 to TRBJ1-2; the D gene is possibly TRBD1 (5 bases). The sequence derives from a human donor in good health. CDR3 amino acids: CASSTRGGNYGYTF. The CDR3 bases are TGCGCCAGCAGCACCCGGGGGGGTAACTATGGCTACACCTTC. The variable domain in full, completed from reference TRBV5-1 and TRBJ1-2, reads KAGVTQTPRYLIKTRGQQVTLSCSPISGHRSVSWYQQTPGQGLQFLFEYFSETQRNKGNFPGRFSGRQFSNSRSEMNVSTLELGDSALYLCASSTRGGNYGYTFGSGTRLTVV.